This T cell receptor beta chain was captured in a study of cytomegalovirus exposure and HLA in healthy donors. Germline V lookup: CDR1 SGHTA, CDR2 FQGNSA. The CDR3 totals 15 residues. The V end was cut by 4 bases, the J end by 0 bases, with 12 bases between. Use of 60 Vbeta and 13 Jbeta primers characterized the PCR. The data were produced by immunoSEQ multiplex PCR, yet TCRdb's version contains in-frame clones alone and is incomplete. The repertoire holds 150,000 to 200,000 clones, with approximately 80% as singletons. The count of this clone is one. The J gene is TRBJ1-1, the V gene TRBV7-2; possible D gene TRBD1, 5 bases. This receptor was obtained from a woman in her twenties or thirties in good health and CMV-seronegative. The material sequenced was PBMCs. The CDR3 region is CASSYRQSMNTEAFF. CDR3 sequence (DNA): TGTGCCAGCAGCTACCGACAGTCCATGAACACTGAAGCTTTCTTT.